This TCR beta chain was captured in a study of blood T cell repertoires in COVID-19. The overall study: Samples representing acute and convalescent COVID-19 were sourced from the United States, Italy and Spain.

This clone was picked up one time. Here immunoSEQ multiplex PCR was the method, and the copy in TCRdb shows in-frame clones only, minus some. The sample consists of approximately 250,000 clones, about 89% of them appearing once. This CDR3 contains 15 residues. CDR1 is ENHRY, CDR2 SYGVKD, per germline. The germline V and J ends were trimmed by 3 bases and 1 base, with 12 bases remaining between them. Sequenced input: peripheral blood. The chain is built from TRBV10-3 and TRBJ1-1; no clear D gene. This TCR was recovered from a man aged 35 to 55 with active or convalescent COVID-19. CDR3 amino acids: CAISDRGGRNTEAFF. CDR3 sequence (DNA): TGTGCCATCAGTGACCGAGGTGGTAGGAACACTGAAGCTTTCTTT.